This T cell receptor beta chain was captured in a study of radiation and T cells in renal cell carcinoma. Time point meaning: blood 4 weeks post-SBRT, at nephrectomy. As for treatment: 15 Gy SBRT to primary tumor, nephrectomy 4 weeks later. Nephrectomy followed 15 Gy stereotactic body radiation by 4 weeks. Serial blood draws occurred at baseline and 2 and 4 weeks post-SBRT. About this clone: Its antigen is as yet unknown.

Trimming removed 5 bases at V and 2 bases at J, with 13 bases between. The CDR3 loop spans 15 amino acids. Germline CDR1 is GTSNPN and CDR2 is SVGIG (reference sequence). Study-wide results and limits: Pretreatment tumor biopsies were lacking, so baseline clonotypes are unknown.

TCRdb keeps only in-frame clones here, not all; method: immunoSEQ multiplex PCR. The table records 150,000 or so clones, about 88% of them present only once. The V and J genes are TRBV30 and TRBJ1-6; TRBD1 might be the D (6 bases). The clonotype originates from a woman aged 45 to 65 with renal cell carcinoma. The sequencing used blood, collected from a patient whose treatment included radiotherapy and nephrectomy. CDR3 amino acids: CAWETGSTYNSPLHF. In nucleotides, the CDR3 is TGTGCCTGGGAAACAGGGAGTACCTATAATTCACCCCTCCACTTT.